The clone carrying this TCR beta chain is termed large (0.1 to 1%). Its specificity is unknown. The TCR library was made from RNA that had been extracted from PBMCs in TRIzol. Enrollment of patients was through an endocrinology department in Xi'an, China. Nine milliliters of peripheral blood were drawn into EDTA tubes. This CDR3 has 13 amino acids. V was shortened by 10 bases and J by 4 bases, with 13 bases between the two germline ends. Germline lookup yields CDR1 MNHNY and CDR2 SVGAGI (reference sequence). These data are taken from a study of regulatory T cells in long-lasting Graves disease. TCRdb re-called the reads through MiXCR, storing one row per CDR3 protein. The sample includes about 1,400 distinct CDR3 sequences, roughly 50% of them seen just once. Points from the study as a whole: Persistent disease preferred TRBV28, TRBJ1-2 and TRBJ2-5; new disease, TRBV20-1 and TRBJ2-1. Accuracy might have suffered from few samples.

This specimen was peripheral blood mononuclear cells (PBMCs), taken with antithyroid drug treatment, in newly diagnosed or persistent Graves disease (not recorded which). The chain combines TRBV6-6 with TRBJ1-4; no firm D call. The TCR originated in a female donor with Graves disease. For the CDR3, the DNA is TGTGCCACCTCCCGGGGTTTTAATGAAAAACTGTTTTTT. Residues: CATSRGFNEKLFF.